The next 10 T cell receptor beta chains were all read from a single sample in a study of blood T cells in healthy people across ages. PCR was performed a second time for about 7 to 11 cycles using a sample-barcoded 5' primer and a J-beta primer mix. TCRdb reprocessed the 5' RACE reads via MiXCR and lists one record per CDR3 protein. This sample has approximately 1.5 million distinct CDR3 sequences, with roughly 43% found just once. Sequencing was carried out using blood. All receptors derive from a woman younger than 35 in good health.

This clonotype has more than one count but fewer than ten. The chain uses TRBV9 and TRBJ2-7; D assignment may be TRBD1 or TRBD2 (5 bases each). This CDR3 is 13 amino acids long. Trimming cost V 9 bases and J 2 bases, with 15 bases left between them. Germline CDR1 is SGDLS and CDR2 is YYNGEE. As DNA, the CDR3 is TGTGCCATCACCGGGACCTGCCCCTACGAGCAGTACTTC. Its protein product is CAITGTCPYEQYF.

With regard to this clonotype: The germline gene is not matched at one end of the junction; a read error may be the cause. The chain carries TRBV7-7 and TRBJ2-2, with 11 bases fitting TRBD1. The germline CDR1 and CDR2 sequences are SSHAT and FNYEAQ (reference sequence). The CDR3 contains 18 residues. The CDR3, as DNA: TGTGCTAGCAGCCCCAAACCGGGACAGGGGGACTATACCGGGGAGCTGTTTTTT. Encoded protein: CASSPKPGQGDYTGELFF.

J is TRBJ2-1 and V is TRBV3-1; 10 nucleotides line up with TRBD1. Germline V gives CDR1 LGHDT, CDR2 YNNKEL (reference sequence). Trimming removed 1 base from V and 7 bases from J; junction bases left unmatched: 10. This CDR3 spans 17 amino acids. In nucleotides, the CDR3 is TGTGCCAGCAGCCAAGGATTGGTAAGGGACAGGGGTAATGAGCAGTTCTTC. Translating it yields CASSQGLVRDRGNEQFF.

This clonotype was recorded only once. The gene calls are TRBV20-1 and TRBJ1-1; no reliable D call. The ends were cut back, 6 bases at V and 1 base at J, with 24 bases in the middle. The CDR3 spans 17 residues. The germline CDR1 and CDR2 sequences are DFQATT and SNEGSKA (reference sequence). CDR3 DNA: TGCAGTGCAAGCTTCGGACCGAGTGGACGGGAGAACACTGAAGCTTTCTTT. Amino acid sequence: CSASFGPSGRENTEAFF.

The chain couples TRBV29-1 to TRBJ2-3; D gene unclear. Germline values: CDR1 SQVTM, CDR2 ANQGSEA. There are 13 residues in the CDR3. V lost 1 base and J 11 bases, leaving 16 bases between the germline ends. The DNA for the CDR3 is TGCAGCGTTGAAGCGATGGCAAGCTCCAAGCAGTATTTT. Encoded protein: CSVEAMASSKQYF.

The chain employs TRBV14 and TRBJ2-2; D unresolved. The ends were cut back, 0 bases at V and 6 bases at J, with 11 bases in the middle. The CDR3 is 15 residues long. Germline V gene lookup returns CDR1 SGHDN and CDR2 FVKESK. In DNA, the CDR3 is TGTGCCAGCAGCCAAGATCTTGGTGGTCCCGGGGAGCTGTTTTTT. Protein sequence: CASSQDLGGPGELFF. Full variable domain (rest looked up from reference TRBV14 and TRBJ2-2): EAGVTQFPSHSVIEKGQTVTLRCDPISGHDNLYWYRRVMGKEIKFLLHFVKESKQDESGMPNNRFLAERTGGTYSTLKVQPAELEDSGVYFCASSQDLGGPGELFFGEGSRLTVL.

This clonotype was seen a handful of times. The V call is TRBV9, the J call TRBJ1-5; a weak D match, TRBD1 (5 bases). The V and J ends lost 7 bases and 2 bases respectively, with 13 bases between them. Germline loops: CDR1 SGDLS, CDR2 YYNGEE. The CDR3 consists of 14 residues. In nucleotides, the CDR3 is TGTGCCAGCGGGGGGATGCAGCGCAATCAGCCCCAGCATTTT. This sequence encodes CASGGMQRNQPQHF. The variable domain in full, with the rest retrieved from reference TRBV9 and TRBJ1-5, is DSGVTQTPKHLITATGQRVTLRCSPRSGDLSVYWYQQSLDQGLQFLIQYYNGEERAKGNILERFSAQQFPDLHSELNLSSLELGDSALYFCASGGMQRNQPQHFGDGTRLSIL.

Of note for this clonotype: With a much larger clone just one base away, this may be a read error. The J gene is TRBJ1-6, the V gene TRBV7-2; unclear D gene. Between the trimmed V and J ends, which lost 0 bases and 9 bases, there was a span of 15 bases. The length of the CDR3 is 16 residues. Looked up from germline, CDR1 is SGHTA and CDR2 is FQGNSA. CDR3 sequence (DNA): TGTGCCAGCAGCTTAGCGGGGAGTGTTTTGGGTTCACCCCTCCACTTT. It translates to CASSLAGSVLGSPLHF.

In this sample, this clonotype turned up many times. The rearrangement links TRBV27 to TRBJ2-7; D might be TRBD1 (5 bases). The germline gives CDR1 MNHEY, CDR2 SMNVEV (reference sequence). V was trimmed by 2 bases and J by 3 bases, leaving 8 bases between them. The CDR3 length is 13 residues. In DNA, the CDR3 is TGTGCCAGCAGTTTAAGCAGGGACTACGAGCAGTACTTC. Its protein is CASSLSRDYEQYF.

The chain carries TRBV6-5 and TRBJ1-6; D call uncertain. Germline V gives CDR1 MNHEY, CDR2 SVGAGI. The CDR3 consists of 12 residues. V was clipped by 7 bases and J by 4 bases, with 5 bases between them. CDR3 protein: CASTDYNSPLHF. CDR3 nucleotide sequence: TGTGCCAGCACCGATTATAATTCACCCCTCCACTTT.